A single sample gave rise to the 24 T cell receptor beta chains below, sequenced in a study of blood T cell repertoires in COVID-19. TCRdb's table, derived via immunoSEQ multiplex PCR, lists solely in-frame clones and lacks some. The sample yields some 140,000 clones, around 79% seen once. The sample taken for sequencing was peripheral blood. These TCRs come from a woman between 65 and 79 years old with COVID-19, enrolled during active disease.

V gene TRBV14 combines with J gene TRBJ2-3; a possible D gene is TRBD1 (6 bases). Germline CDR1 and CDR2: SGHDN and FVKESK. Trimming left V 2 bases short and J 2 bases short, with 14 bases between. The CDR3 consists of 16 residues. The CDR3 spells CASSQSAGTHTDTQYF. The CDR3 DNA follows: TGTGCCAGCAGCCAAAGCGCCGGGACACACACAGATACGCAGTATTTT.

V is TRBV28 and J is TRBJ2-7; TRBD1 is a possible D gene (6 bases). Germline-derived CDR1 and CDR2 are MDHEN and SYDVKM. The ends were cut back, 7 bases at V and 6 bases at J, with 22 bases in the middle. CDR3 length: 15 amino acids. CDR3 loop: CASNQQGSPPSEQYF. CDR3 nucleotide sequence: TGTGCCAGCAACCAACAGGGTTCCCCCCCTAGCGAGCAGTACTTC. Full variable domain (missing parts from reference TRBV28 and TRBJ2-7): DVKVTQSSRYLVKRTGEKVFLECVQDMDHENMFWYRQDPGLGLRLIYFSYDVKMKEKGDIPEGYSVSREKKERFSLILESASTNQTSMYLCASNQQGSPPSEQYFGPGTRLTVT.

In its sample, this clone was seen once. The chain is built from TRBV29-1 and TRBJ1-1, with TRBD1 as a possible D gene (5 bases). The CDR3 is 14 amino acids. V lost 1 base, J lost 1 base, and 10 bases lay in between. From germline, CDR1 is SQVTM and CDR2 ANQGSEA. DNA of the CDR3: TGCAGCGTTGAAGGGCGACAGCGGAACACTGAAGCTTTCTTT. Its translation is CSVEGRQRNTEAFF.

The V and J genes are TRBV3-1 (or the pseudogene TRBV3-2) and TRBJ2-3; 9 bases match TRBD2. V shed 3 bases and J 4 bases; nucleotides not matched to a gene: 8. CDR3 length: 16 residues. Looked up from germline, CDR1 is LGHDT and CDR2 is YNNKEL (reference sequence). The CDR3 DNA reads TGTGCCAGCAGCCATCGAGCGGGGGGCCGGGCAGATACGCAGTATTTT. As protein: CASSHRAGGRADTQYF.

The rearrangement joins TRBV7-2 to TRBJ1-2; TRBD1 matches at 10 bases. This CDR3 has 16 amino acids. Germline CDR1 SGHTA, CDR2 FQGNSA. V was pared by 2 bases and J by 9 bases, with 12 bases of the junction left unmatched. The chain's CDR3 is CASSLTSPGTGVSYTF. DNA of the CDR3: TGTGCCAGCAGCTTAACCTCCCCCGGGACAGGGGTAAGCTACACCTTC.

This rearrangement joins TRBV3-1 (or the pseudogene TRBV3-2) to TRBJ2-7, with D tentatively TRBD2 (5 bases). From germline, CDR1 is LGHDT and CDR2 YNNKEL (reference sequence). V was shortened by 0 bases and J by 3 bases, with 9 bases between the two germline ends. The CDR3 is 14 amino acids. The CDR3 loop reads CASSQDLGGYEQYF. The DNA of the CDR3 is TGTGCCAGCAGCCAAGATCTAGGAGGCTACGAGCAGTACTTC.

The chain couples TRBV29-1 to TRBJ1-1; D not resolved. V shed 7 bases and J shed 0 bases, with 9 bases lying between them. CDR1 is SQVTM, CDR2 ANQGSEA, per germline. The CDR3 runs 12 residues. The CDR3 sequence: CSGRQVNTEAFF. CDR3 coding DNA: TGCAGCGGACGGCAGGTGAACACTGAAGCTTTCTTT.

J is TRBJ1-5 and V is TRBV19; D is possibly TRBD1 (6 bases). The germline CDR1 and CDR2 sequences are LNHDA and SQIVND (reference sequence). The CDR3 has 15 residues. V lost 5 bases, J lost 3 bases, and 14 bases lay in between. The CDR3 reads CASSPGGLVNQPQHF. In DNA form, the CDR3 reads TGTGCCAGTAGTCCGGGGGGCCTGGTCAATCAGCCCCAGCATTTT.

The genes are TRBV7-3 and TRBJ2-5; unclear D gene. CDR3 size: 13 residues. From germline, CDR1 is SGHTA and CDR2 FQGTGA. Trimming left V 5 bases short and J 5 bases short, with 12 bases between. The CDR3 DNA reads as TGTGCCAGCAGCGGTTGGGCTGGGGAGACCCAGTACTTC. Translation: CASSGWAGETQYF.

This chain connects TRBV3-1 (or the pseudogene TRBV3-2) to TRBJ1-1, with D unclear. This CDR3 is 13 amino acids long. CDR1 and CDR2 from the germline V gene are LGHDT and YNNKEL (reference sequence). V gave up 5 bases and J gave up 8 bases, with 15 bases separating them. The CDR3: CASSYRMAGEAFF. The CDR3 coding sequence is TGTGCCAGCAGCTACCGCATGGCGGGGGAAGCTTTCTTT.

This clone was picked up many times. The CDR3 here is CASSQVQDYEQYF. The CDR3 coding sequence is TGCGCCAGCAGCCAAGTGCAGGACTACGAGCAGTACTTC. This chain uses TRBV4-1 with TRBJ2-7; unclear D gene. Germline V lookup: CDR1 MGHRA, CDR2 YSYEKL. The CDR3 totals 13 residues. Trimming removed 1 base from V and 3 bases from J, with 7 bases in between.

Here the CDR3 reads CASSAKTGVYGYTF. The CDR3 DNA sequence: TGTGCCAGCAGCGCAAAAACAGGGGTCTATGGCTACACCTTC. This chain uses TRBV5-6 with TRBJ1-2, with TRBD1 matching 7 bases. This CDR3 spans 14 amino acids. Trimming cost V 4 bases and J 4 bases; bases outside gene matches: 7. CDR1 is SGHDT, CDR2 YYEEEE, per germline.

The chain couples TRBV19 to TRBJ1-5; 7 bases match TRBD1. The J segment lost 2 bases and the V segment lost 6 bases, leaving 10 bases of the junction unmatched. The CDR3 consists of 16 residues. CDR1 and CDR2 from the germline V gene are LNHDA and SQIVND (reference sequence). The chain's CDR3 is CASRGSGQNGNQPQHF. CDR3 in DNA: TGTGCCAGTAGGGGGTCGGGACAGAACGGCAATCAGCCCCAGCATTTT.

The CDR3 loop reads CAWTAGSGEQYF. CDR3 in DNA: TGTGCCTGGACCGCAGGGTCGGGCGAGCAGTACTTC. The J gene is TRBJ2-7, the V gene TRBV30; tentative D call: TRBD1 (5 bases). Trimming removed 4 bases from V and 6 bases from J, with 13 bases in between. In germline, CDR1 is GTSNPN, CDR2 SVGIG (reference sequence). This CDR3 comprises 12 residues.

The chain carries TRBV3-1 (or the pseudogene TRBV3-2) and TRBJ1-6; maybe TRBD1 (6 bases). The CDR3 is 13 amino acids. Trimming stripped 1 base from V and 10 bases from J, with 8 bases between. Germline V gives CDR1 LGHDT, CDR2 YNNKEL (reference sequence). In nucleotides, the CDR3 is TGTGCCAGCAGCCAAGCCAGGGGATCACCCCTCCACTTT. Translation: CASSQARGSPLHF.

This sequence joins TRBV6-2 or TRBV6-3 and TRBJ1-6, with D perhaps TRBD1 (6 bases). The CDR3 covers 14 residues. Germline CDR1 and CDR2: MNHEY and SVGEGT. V lost 5 bases to trimming and J lost 7 bases, with 12 bases between them. In DNA form, the CDR3 reads TGTGCCAGCAGTACCACAGGGTGGAATTCACCCCTCCACTTT. Encoded protein: CASSTTGWNSPLHF.

The chain links TRBV5-1 to TRBJ2-3; 8 positions match TRBD2. Germline loops: CDR1 SGHRS, CDR2 YFSETQ. Germline trimming cut 4 bases from V and 0 bases from J; bases unmatched to any gene: 13. The CDR3 spans 18 residues. CDR3: CASSAGMIAGTSTDTQYF. In DNA, the CDR3 is TGCGCCAGCAGCGCCGGAATGATAGCGGGGACTAGCACAGATACGCAGTATTTT.

This sequence joins TRBV5-4 and TRBJ2-7; 12 bases match TRBD1. CDR1 and CDR2 from the germline V gene are SGHNT and YYREEE (reference sequence). The junction had 9 bases not matched to a gene; V was cut back by 4 bases and J by 7 bases. The CDR3 consists of 15 residues. CDR3 amino acids: CASSRRGQGAGEQYF. CDR3 nucleotide sequence: TGTGCCAGCAGCCGCCGGGGACAGGGGGCGGGTGAGCAGTACTTC.

This clone was observed a single time. The V gene is TRBV9, the J gene TRBJ1-2; D perhaps matches TRBD1 (6 bases). Trimming pared 2 bases from V and 4 bases from J, leaving 12 bases between. CDR1 and CDR2 from the germline V gene are SGDLS and YYNGEE. CDR3 length: 14 amino acids. This CDR3 reads CASSVGGGRYGYTF. CDR3 DNA sequence: TGTGCCAGCAGCGTGGGAGGGGGTCGCTATGGCTACACCTTC.

V gene TRBV5-1 combines with J gene TRBJ1-1, with D possibly being TRBD1 (5 bases). The V gene's germline CDR1 is SGHRS and CDR2 YFSETQ. This CDR3 has 15 amino acids. V gave up 1 base and J gave up 4 bases, with 14 bases separating them. CDR3 DNA sequence: TGCGCCAGCAGCTTGACGGGGGTGGGAATCACTGAAGCTTTCTTT. This encodes CASSLTGVGITEAFF.

The gene calls are TRBV4-3 and TRBJ1-2, with no clear D. Per the germline V gene, CDR1 is LGHNA and CDR2 is YSLEER. With 0 bases removed from V and 4 bases from J, the gap between germline ends came to 12 bases. The CDR3 extends over 15 amino acids. CDR3 in DNA: TGCGCCAGCAGCCAAGAGAGACACACGTCCTATGGCTACACCTTC. Encoded protein: CASSQERHTSYGYTF.

The V and J genes are TRBV10-1 and TRBJ2-7; D perhaps matches TRBD2 (5 bases). Trimming took 4 bases from V and 6 from J, leaving 13 bases between them. This CDR3 has 13 residues. Looked up from germline, CDR1 is WNHNN and CDR2 is SYGVQD (reference sequence). Written as DNA, the CDR3 is TGCGCCAGCAGTGGACGGGGTGTGGGCGAGCAGTACTTC. Amino acid sequence: CASSGRGVGEQYF.

This clone was found once. This chain links TRBV5-1 with TRBJ2-7; no reliable D call. The CDR3 covers 12 residues. CDR1 is SGHRS, CDR2 YFSETQ, per germline. V was cut by 0 bases and J by 6 bases, with 7 bases left in between. The CDR3 here is CASSLGGREQYF. DNA of the CDR3: TGCGCCAGCAGCTTGGGCGGCCGCGAGCAGTACTTC.

V is TRBV20-1 and J is TRBJ2-7; D is unresolved. The germline V gene encodes CDR1 DFQATT and CDR2 SNEGSKA (reference sequence). The CDR3 is made up of 11 amino acids. Trimming removed 3 bases at V and 6 bases at J, with 9 bases between. Here the CDR3 reads CSARLGSEQYF. In DNA form, the CDR3 reads TGCAGTGCTAGGCTGGGCTCCGAGCAGTACTTC.